This T cell receptor (beta chain) was recovered during a study of T-cell reconstitution after alpha-beta-depleted transplantation in children. Preparing the TCRbeta library involved the use of unique molecular identifiers. TCRdb re-called the PCR reads through MiXCR, storing one row per CDR3 protein. The sample contains some 400,000 distinct CDR3 sequences, roughly 22% of which appear only once. Germline V gene sequence: CDR1 SNHLY, CDR2 FYNNEI. The V and J ends lost 6 bases and 7 bases, in that order; junction bases with no gene match: 5. This CDR3 is 14 amino acids long. This clonotype was observed a handful of times.

The origin of this receptor is a human donor who donated a stem cell graft to a child with acute myeloid leukemia. The sequenced sample was PBMCs from the stem cell graft donor, obtained from the stem cell graft. The rearrangement uses TRBV2 and TRBJ1-4; TRBD1 matches 10 bases. The CDR3 loop is CASSRDRGGEKLFF. CDR3 in DNA: TGTGCCAGCAGCAGGGACAGGGGAGGTGAAAAACTGTTTTTT.